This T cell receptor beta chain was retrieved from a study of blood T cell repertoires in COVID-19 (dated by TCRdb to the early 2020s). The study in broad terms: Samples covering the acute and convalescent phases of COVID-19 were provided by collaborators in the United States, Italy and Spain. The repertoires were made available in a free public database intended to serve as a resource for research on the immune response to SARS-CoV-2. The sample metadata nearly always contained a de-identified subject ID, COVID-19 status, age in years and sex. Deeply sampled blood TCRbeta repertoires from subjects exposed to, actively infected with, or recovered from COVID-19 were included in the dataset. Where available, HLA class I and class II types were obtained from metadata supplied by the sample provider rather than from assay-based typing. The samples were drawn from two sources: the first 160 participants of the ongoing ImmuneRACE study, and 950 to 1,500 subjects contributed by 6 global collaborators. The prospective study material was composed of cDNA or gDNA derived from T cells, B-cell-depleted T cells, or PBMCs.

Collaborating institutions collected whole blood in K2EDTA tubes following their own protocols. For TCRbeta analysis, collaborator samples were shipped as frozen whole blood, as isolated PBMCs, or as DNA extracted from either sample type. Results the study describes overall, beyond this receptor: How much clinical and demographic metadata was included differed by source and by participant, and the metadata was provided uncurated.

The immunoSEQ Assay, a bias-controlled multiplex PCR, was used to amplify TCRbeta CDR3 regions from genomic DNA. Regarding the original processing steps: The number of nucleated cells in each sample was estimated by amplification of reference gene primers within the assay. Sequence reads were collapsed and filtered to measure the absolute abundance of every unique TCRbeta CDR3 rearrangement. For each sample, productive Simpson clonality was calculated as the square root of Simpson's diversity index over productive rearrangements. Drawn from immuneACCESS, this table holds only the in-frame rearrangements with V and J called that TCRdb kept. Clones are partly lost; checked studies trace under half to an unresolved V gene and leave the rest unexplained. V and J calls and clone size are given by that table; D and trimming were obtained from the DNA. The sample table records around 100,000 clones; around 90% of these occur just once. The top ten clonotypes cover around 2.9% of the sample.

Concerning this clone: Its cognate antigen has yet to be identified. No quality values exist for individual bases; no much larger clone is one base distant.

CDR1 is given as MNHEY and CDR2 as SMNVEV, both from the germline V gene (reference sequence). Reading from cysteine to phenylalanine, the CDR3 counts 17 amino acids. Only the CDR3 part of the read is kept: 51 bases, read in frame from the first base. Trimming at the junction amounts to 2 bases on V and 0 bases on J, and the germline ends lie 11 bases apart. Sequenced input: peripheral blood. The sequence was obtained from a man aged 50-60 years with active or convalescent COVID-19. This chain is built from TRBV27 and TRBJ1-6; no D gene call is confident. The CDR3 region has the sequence CASSLEAPGSYNSPLHF. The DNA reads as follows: TGTGCCAGCAGTTTAGAGGCGCCTGGCTCCTATAATTCACCCCTCCACTTT.